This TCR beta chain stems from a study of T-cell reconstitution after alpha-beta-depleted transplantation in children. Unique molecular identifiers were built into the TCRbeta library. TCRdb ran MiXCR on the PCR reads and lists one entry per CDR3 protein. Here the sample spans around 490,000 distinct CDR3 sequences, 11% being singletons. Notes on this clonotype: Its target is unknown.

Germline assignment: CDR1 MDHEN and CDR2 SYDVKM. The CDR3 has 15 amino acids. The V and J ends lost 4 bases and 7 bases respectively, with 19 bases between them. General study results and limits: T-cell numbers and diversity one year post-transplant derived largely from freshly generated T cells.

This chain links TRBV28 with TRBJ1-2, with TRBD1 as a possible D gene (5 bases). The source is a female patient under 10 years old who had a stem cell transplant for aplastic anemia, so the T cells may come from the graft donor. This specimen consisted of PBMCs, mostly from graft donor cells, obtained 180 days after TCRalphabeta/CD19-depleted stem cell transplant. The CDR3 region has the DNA TGTGCCAGCAGTTCGCCCTCCTCAGGGAGCCGTGGCTACACCTTC. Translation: CASSSPSSGSRGYTF.